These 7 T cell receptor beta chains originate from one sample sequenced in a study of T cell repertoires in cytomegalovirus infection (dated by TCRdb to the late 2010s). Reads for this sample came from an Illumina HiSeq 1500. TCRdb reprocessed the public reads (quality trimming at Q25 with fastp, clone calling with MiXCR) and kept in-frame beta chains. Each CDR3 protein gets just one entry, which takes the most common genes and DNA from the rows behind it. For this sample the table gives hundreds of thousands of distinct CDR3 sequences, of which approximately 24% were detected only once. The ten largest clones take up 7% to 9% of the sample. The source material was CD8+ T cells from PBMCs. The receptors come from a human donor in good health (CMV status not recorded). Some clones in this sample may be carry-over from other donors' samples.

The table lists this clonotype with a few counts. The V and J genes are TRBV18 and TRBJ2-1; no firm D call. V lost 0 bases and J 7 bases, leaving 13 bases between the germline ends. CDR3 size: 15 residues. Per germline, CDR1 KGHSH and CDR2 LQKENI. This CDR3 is CASSPPSPLLNEQFF. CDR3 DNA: TGTGCCAGCTCACCACCTTCCCCCCTTTTAAATGAGCAGTTCTTC. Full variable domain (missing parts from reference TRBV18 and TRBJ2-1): NAGVMQNPRHLVRRRGQEARLRCSPMKGHSHVYWYRQLPEEGLKFMVYLQKENIIDESGMPKERFSAEFPKEGPSILRIQQVVRGDSAAYFCASSPPSPLLNEQFFGPGTRLTVL.

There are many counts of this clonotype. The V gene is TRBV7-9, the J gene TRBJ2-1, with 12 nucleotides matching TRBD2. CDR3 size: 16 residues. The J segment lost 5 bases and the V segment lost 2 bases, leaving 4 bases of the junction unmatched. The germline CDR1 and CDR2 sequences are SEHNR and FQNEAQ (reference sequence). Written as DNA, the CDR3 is TGTGCCAGCAGCTTACTCCCTAGCGGGGGGGACAATGAGCAGTTCTTC. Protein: CASSLLPSGGDNEQFF.

DNA for the CDR3: TGTGCTAGTGGTTTCGTATGGGACGGACTTCGATCATATACGCAGTATTTT. Residues: CASGFVWDGLRSYTQYF. This chain connects TRBV12-5 to TRBJ2-3; D assignment may be TRBD1 or TRBD2 (5 bases each). V was pared by 3 bases and J by 7 bases, with 23 bases between. CDR3 size: 17 residues. Germline loops: CDR1 LGHNT, CDR2 FRNRAP.

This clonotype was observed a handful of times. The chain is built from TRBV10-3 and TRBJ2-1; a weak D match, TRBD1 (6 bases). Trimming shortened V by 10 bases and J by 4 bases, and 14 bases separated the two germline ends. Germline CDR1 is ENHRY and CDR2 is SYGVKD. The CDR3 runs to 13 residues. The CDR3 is CATSPGQYNEQFF. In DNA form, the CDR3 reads TGTGCCACTTCCCCAGGACAGTACAATGAGCAGTTCTTC.

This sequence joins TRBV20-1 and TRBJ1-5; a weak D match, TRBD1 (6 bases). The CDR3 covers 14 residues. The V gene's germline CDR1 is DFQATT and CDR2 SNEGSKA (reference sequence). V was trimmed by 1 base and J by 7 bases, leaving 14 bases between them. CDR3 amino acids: CSARVSGEGQPQHF. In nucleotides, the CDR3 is TGCAGTGCTAGAGTGTCAGGGGAAGGCCAGCCCCAGCATTTT.

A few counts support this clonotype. The CDR3 loop is CASSIGTELKNIQYF. CDR3 bases: TGTGCCAGCTCGATTGGGACAGAACTTAAAAACATTCAGTACTTC. V is TRBV18 and J is TRBJ2-4; 7 nucleotides line up with TRBD1. Trimming removed 6 bases from V and 4 bases from J; junction bases left unmatched: 9. The germline V gene encodes CDR1 KGHSH and CDR2 LQKENI. This CDR3 contains 15 residues.

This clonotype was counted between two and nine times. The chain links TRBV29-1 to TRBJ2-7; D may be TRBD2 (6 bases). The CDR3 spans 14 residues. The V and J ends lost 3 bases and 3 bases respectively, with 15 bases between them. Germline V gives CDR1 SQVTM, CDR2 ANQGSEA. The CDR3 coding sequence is TGCAGCGTTGACGCCGGAGGGGATGGCTACGAGCAGTACTTC. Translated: CSVDAGGDGYEQYF.